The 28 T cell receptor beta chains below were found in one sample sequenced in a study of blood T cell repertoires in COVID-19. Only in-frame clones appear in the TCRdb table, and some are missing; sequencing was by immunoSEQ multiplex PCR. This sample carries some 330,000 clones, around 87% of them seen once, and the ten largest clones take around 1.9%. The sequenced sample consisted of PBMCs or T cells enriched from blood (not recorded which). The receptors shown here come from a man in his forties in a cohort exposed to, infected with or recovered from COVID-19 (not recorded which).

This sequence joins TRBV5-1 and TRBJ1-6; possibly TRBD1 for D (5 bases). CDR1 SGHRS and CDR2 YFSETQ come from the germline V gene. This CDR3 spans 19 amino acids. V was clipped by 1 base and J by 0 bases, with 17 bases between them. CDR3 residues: CASSLWQWDFSSYNSPLHF. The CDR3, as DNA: TGCGCCAGCAGCTTGTGGCAGTGGGACTTCAGCTCCTATAATTCACCCCTCCACTTT.

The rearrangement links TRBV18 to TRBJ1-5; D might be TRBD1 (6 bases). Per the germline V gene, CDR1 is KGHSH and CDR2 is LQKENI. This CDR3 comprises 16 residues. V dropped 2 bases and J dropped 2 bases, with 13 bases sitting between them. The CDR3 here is CASSPFMSGGNQPQHF. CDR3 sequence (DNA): TGTGCCAGCTCACCATTTATGTCAGGGGGCAATCAGCCCCAGCATTTT.

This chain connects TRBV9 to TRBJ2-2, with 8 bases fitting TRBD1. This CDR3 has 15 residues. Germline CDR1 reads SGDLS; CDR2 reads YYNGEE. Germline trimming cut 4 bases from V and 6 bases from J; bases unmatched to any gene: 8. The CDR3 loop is CASSPRDRGSGELFF. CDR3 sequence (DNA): TGTGCCAGCAGCCCGAGAGACAGGGGTTCCGGGGAGCTGTTTTTT. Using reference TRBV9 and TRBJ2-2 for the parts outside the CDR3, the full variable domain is DSGVTQTPKHLITATGQRVTLRCSPRSGDLSVYWYQQSLDQGLQFLIQYYNGEERAKGNILERFSAQQFPDLHSELNLSSLELGDSALYFCASSPRDRGSGELFFGEGSRLTVL.

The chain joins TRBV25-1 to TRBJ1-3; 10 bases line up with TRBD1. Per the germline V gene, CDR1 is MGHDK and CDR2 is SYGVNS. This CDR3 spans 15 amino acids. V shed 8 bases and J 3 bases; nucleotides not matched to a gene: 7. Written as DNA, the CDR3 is TGTGCCAGCTCAGACAGGGGGCAGGGTGGAAACACCATATATTTT. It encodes CASSDRGQGGNTIYF.

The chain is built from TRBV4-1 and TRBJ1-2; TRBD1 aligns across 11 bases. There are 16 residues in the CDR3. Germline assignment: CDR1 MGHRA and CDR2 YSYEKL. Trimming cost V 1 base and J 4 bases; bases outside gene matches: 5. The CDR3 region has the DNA TGCGCCAGCAGCCAAGTCGGGACAGGGGGTCGCTATGGCTACACCTTC. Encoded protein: CASSQVGTGGRYGYTF.

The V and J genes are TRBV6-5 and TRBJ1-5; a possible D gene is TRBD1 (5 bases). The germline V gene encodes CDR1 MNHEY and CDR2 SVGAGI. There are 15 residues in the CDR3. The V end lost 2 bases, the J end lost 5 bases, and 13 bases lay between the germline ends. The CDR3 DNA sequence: TGTGCCAGCAGTTACCAGGGCACGACGGATCAGCCCCAGCATTTT. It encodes CASSYQGTTDQPQHF.

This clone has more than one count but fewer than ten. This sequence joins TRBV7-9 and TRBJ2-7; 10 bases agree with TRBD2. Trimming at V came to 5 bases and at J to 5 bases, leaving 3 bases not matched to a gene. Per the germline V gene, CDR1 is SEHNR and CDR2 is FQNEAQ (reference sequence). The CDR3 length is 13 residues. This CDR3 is CASSPSGSHEQYF. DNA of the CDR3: TGTGCCAGCAGCCCTAGCGGGAGCCACGAGCAGTACTTC.

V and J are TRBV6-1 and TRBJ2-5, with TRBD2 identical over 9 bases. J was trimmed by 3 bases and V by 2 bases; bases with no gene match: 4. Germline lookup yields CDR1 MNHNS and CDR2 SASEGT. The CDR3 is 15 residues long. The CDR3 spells CASSELTSGKETQYF. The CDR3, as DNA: TGTGCCAGCAGTGAACTGACTAGCGGAAAAGAGACCCAGTACTTC.

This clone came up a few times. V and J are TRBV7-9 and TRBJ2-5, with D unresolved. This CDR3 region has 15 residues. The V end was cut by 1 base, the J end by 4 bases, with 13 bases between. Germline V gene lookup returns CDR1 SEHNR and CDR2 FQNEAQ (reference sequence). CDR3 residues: CASSLGLAASETQYF. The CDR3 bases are TGTGCCAGCAGCTTAGGATTGGCGGCTTCAGAGACCCAGTACTTC.

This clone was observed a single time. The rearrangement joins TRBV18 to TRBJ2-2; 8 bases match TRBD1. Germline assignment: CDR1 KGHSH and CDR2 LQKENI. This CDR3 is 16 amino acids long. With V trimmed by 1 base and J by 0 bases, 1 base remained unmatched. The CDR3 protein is CASSPQTGANTGELFF. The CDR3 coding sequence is TGTGCCAGCTCACCACAGACAGGGGCGAACACCGGGGAGCTGTTTTTT.

CDR3 DNA: TGTGCCATCAGTGAGAGGGAGCTGGGGGAAAAACTGTTTTTT. Protein sequence: CAISERELGEKLFF. This chain links TRBV10-3 with TRBJ1-4; D uncertain. The germline V gene encodes CDR1 ENHRY and CDR2 SYGVKD. This CDR3 spans 14 amino acids. The V end was cut by 2 bases, the J end by 8 bases, with 12 bases between.

CDR3 nucleotide sequence: TGTGCCAGCAGTTACTCAGACAGGGGAAACACTGAAGCTTTCTTT. This encodes CASSYSDRGNTEAFF. The J gene is TRBJ1-1, the V gene TRBV6-6, with TRBD1 matching 8 bases. Trimming at V came to 0 bases and at J to 2 bases, leaving 2 bases not matched to a gene. The CDR3 consists of 15 residues. Germline values: CDR1 MNHNY, CDR2 SVGAGI (reference sequence).

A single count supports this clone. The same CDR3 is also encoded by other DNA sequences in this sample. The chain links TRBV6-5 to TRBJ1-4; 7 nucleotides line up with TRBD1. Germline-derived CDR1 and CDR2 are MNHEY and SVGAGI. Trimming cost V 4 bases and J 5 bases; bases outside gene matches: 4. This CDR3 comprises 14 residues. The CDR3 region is CASSSWTGNEKLFF. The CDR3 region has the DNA TGTGCCAGCAGTTCATGGACAGGAAATGAAAAACTGTTTTTT.

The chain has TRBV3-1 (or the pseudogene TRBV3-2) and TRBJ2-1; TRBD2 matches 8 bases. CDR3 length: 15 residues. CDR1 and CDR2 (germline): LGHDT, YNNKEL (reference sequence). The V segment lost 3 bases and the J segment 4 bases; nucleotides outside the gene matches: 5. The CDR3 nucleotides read TGTGCCAGCAGCCATGTGACTAGCGCATACAATGAGCAGTTCTTC. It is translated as CASSHVTSAYNEQFF.

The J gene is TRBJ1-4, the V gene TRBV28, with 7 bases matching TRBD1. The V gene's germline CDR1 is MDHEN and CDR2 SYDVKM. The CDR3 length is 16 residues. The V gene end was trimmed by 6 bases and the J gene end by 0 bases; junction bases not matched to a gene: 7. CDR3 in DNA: TGTGCCAGCAGCCCGAACAGGGGTGCAACTAATGAAAAACTGTTTTTT. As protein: CASSPNRGATNEKLFF.

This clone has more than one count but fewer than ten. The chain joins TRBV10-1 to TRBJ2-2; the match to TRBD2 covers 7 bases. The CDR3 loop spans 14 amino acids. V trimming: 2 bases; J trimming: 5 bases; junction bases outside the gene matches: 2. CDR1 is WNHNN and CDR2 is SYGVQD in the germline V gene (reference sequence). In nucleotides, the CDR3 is TGCGCCAGCAGTGAGGGACTAGAAACCGGGGAGCTGTTTTTT. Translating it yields CASSEGLETGELFF.

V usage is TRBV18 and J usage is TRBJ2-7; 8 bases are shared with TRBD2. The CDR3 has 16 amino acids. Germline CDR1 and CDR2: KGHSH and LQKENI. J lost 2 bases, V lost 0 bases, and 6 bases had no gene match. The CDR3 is CASSPPLSGSPYEQYF. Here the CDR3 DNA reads TGTGCCAGCTCACCACCCTTAAGCGGGAGTCCCTACGAGCAGTACTTC.

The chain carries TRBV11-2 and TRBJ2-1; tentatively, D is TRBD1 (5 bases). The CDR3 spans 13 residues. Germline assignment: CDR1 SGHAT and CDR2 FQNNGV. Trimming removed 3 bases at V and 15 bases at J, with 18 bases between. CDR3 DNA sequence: TGTGCCAGCAGCTTTATTGGGGCCGGTTTGCCGTTCTTC. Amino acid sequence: CASSFIGAGLPFF.

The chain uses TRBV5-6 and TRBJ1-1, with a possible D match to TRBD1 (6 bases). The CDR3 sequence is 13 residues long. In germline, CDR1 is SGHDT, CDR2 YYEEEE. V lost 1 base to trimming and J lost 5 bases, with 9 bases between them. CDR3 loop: CASSLYQGTEAFF. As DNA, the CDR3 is TGTGCCAGCAGCTTGTATCAGGGGACTGAAGCTTTCTTT.

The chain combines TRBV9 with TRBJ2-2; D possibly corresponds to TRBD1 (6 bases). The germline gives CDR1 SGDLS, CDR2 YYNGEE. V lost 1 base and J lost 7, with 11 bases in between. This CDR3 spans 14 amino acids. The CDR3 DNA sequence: TGTGCCAGCAGCGTAAACAGGGCAGGCGGGGAGCTGTTTTTT. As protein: CASSVNRAGGELFF.

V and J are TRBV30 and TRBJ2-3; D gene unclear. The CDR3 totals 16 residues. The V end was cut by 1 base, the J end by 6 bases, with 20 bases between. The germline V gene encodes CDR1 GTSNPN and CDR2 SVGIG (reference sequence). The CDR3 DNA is TGTGCCTGGAGTGCGATCTGGCCGAGTGGGCTGGATACGCAGTATTTT. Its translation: CAWSAIWPSGLDTQYF.

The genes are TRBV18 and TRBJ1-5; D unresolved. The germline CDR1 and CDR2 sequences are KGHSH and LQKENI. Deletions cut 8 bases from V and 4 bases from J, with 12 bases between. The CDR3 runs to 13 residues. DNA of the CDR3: TGTGCCAGCCGATGGGAGATAAATCAGCCCCAGCATTTT. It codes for CASRWEINQPQHF.

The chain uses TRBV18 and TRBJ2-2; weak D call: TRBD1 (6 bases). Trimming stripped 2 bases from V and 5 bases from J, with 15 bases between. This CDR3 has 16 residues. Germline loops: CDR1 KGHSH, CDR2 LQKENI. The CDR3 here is CASSPVVTGVTGELFF. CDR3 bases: TGTGCCAGCTCACCAGTTGTGACAGGAGTAACCGGGGAGCTGTTTTTT.

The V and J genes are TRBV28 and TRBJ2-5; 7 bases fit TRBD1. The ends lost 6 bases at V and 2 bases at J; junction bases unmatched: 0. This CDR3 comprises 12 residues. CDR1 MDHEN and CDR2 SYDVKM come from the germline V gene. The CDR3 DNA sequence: TGTGCCAGCAGGGGACAGCAAGAGACCCAGTACTTC. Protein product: CASRGQQETQYF.

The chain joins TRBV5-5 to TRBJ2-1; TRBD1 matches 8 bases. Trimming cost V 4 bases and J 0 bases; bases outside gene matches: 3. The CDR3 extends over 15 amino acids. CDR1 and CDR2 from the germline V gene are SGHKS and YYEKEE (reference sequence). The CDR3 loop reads CASSRQGSSYNEQFF. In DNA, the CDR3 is TGTGCCAGCAGCCGACAGGGGAGCTCCTACAATGAGCAGTTCTTC.

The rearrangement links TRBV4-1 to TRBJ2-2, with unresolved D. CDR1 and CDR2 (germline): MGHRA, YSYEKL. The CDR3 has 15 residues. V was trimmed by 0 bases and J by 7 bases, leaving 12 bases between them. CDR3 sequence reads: CASSQDFLQVGELFF. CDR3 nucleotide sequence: TGCGCCAGCAGCCAAGATTTTTTGCAGGTCGGGGAGCTGTTTTTT.

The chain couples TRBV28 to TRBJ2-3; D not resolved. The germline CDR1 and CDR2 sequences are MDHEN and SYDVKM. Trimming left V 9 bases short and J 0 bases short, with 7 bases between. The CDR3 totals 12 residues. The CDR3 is CASRVSTDTQYF. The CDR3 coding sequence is TGTGCCAGTAGAGTTAGCACAGATACGCAGTATTTT.

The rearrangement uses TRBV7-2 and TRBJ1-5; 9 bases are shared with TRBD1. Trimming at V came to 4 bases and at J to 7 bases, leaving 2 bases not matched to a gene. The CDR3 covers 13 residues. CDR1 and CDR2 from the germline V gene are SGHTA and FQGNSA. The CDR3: CASSWDRVQPQHF. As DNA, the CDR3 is TGTGCCAGCAGCTGGGACAGGGTCCAGCCCCAGCATTTT.